Given below is one TCR beta chain in context. Its antigen is still unknown. The CDR3 is made up of 13 amino acids. The germline V gene encodes CDR1 GTSNPN and CDR2 SVGIG (reference sequence). V lost 4 bases and J lost 0, with 9 bases in between. The repertoire was sequenced with immunoSEQ multiplex PCR; TCRdb's copy has only in-frame clones and lacks some. This sample has some 100,000 clones, with 75% to 90% found just once. These data come from a study of T cell responses to AZD1222 COVID-19 vaccine. Study-wide results and caveats: Spike-spanning, vaccine-associated CD4 TCRs were dominant at 160-218 and 743-854. Of spike-specific TCRs, nearly half reportedly target regions left unmutated in variants.

Pooled together were second doses at about 4 or about 12 weeks. J is TRBJ1-1 and V is TRBV30; D is undetermined. The sample in question was peripheral blood, obtained 28 days after the second AZD1222 dose. The clonotype originates from an adult who received the AZD1222 COVID-19 vaccine. In nucleotides, the CDR3 is TGTGCCTGGAAGGAAGACATGAACACTGAAGCTTTCTTT. Protein: CAWKEDMNTEAFF.